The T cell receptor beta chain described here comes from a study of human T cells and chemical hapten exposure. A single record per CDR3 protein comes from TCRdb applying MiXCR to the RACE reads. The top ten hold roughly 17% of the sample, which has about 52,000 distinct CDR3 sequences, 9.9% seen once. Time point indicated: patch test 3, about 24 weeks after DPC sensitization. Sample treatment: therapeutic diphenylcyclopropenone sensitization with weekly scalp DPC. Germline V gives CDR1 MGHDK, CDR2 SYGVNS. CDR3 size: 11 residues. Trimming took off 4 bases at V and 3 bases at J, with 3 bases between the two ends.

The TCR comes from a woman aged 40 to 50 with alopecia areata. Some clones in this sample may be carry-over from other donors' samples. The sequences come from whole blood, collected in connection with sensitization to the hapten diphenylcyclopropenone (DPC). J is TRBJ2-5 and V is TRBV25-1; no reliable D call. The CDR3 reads CASSVKETQYF. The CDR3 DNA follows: TGTGCCAGCAGTGTAAAAGAGACCCAGTACTTC.